Shown below are 11 T cell receptor beta chains from a single sample sequenced in a study of blood T cell repertoires in COVID-19. Data came from immunoSEQ multiplex PCR; TCRdb stores just in-frame clones and leaves some out. The repertoire holds 300,000 to 400,000 clones, with 87% as singletons. The sequenced material came from peripheral blood. All receptors derive from a man younger than 40 with COVID-19, enrolled during active disease.

This clone was seen a single time. V gene TRBV2 combines with J gene TRBJ2-3; D possibly corresponds to TRBD1 (5 bases). The germline V gene encodes CDR1 SNHLY and CDR2 FYNNEI. Trimming stripped 8 bases from V and 3 bases from J, with 12 bases between. This CDR3 spans 13 amino acids. CDR3 DNA: TGTGCCAGCGTAGGGGCCCAAACAGATACGCAGTATTTT. It codes for CASVGAQTDTQYF. Variable domain in full (rest from reference TRBV2 and TRBJ2-3): EPEVTQTPSHQVTQMGQEVILRCVPISNHLYFYWYRQILGQKVEFLVSFYNNEISEKSEIFDDQFSVERPDGSNFTLKIRSTKLEDSAMYFCASVGAQTDTQYFGPGTRLTVL.

In its sample, this clone was seen once. The chain has TRBV3-1 (or the pseudogene TRBV3-2) and TRBJ2-7; a possible D gene is TRBD2 (6 bases). The V end lost 1 base, the J end lost 7 bases, and 14 bases lay between the germline ends. This CDR3 region has 14 residues. CDR1 and CDR2 from the germline V gene are LGHDT and YNNKEL (reference sequence). Here the CDR3 reads CASSQGMIAGEQYF. DNA of the CDR3: TGTGCCAGCAGCCAAGGTATGATTGCGGGGGAGCAGTACTTC.

This chain connects TRBV4-2 to TRBJ2-1; 9 positions agree with TRBD2. Germline CDR1 is LGHNA and CDR2 is YNFKEQ. This CDR3 has 17 residues. The V segment lost 0 bases and the J segment 4 bases; nucleotides outside the gene matches: 7. Written as DNA, the CDR3 is TGTGCCAGCAGCCAAGAGATGACTAGCGGAATTTACAATGAGCAGTTCTTC. This sequence encodes CASSQEMTSGIYNEQFF.

The chain has TRBV12-5 and TRBJ2-1; 7 bases map to TRBD2. Germline V gene lookup returns CDR1 LGHNT and CDR2 FRNRAP. V dropped 2 bases and J dropped 5; count of bases not matched to a gene: 6. This CDR3 is 15 amino acids long. The CDR3 DNA reads TGTGCTAGTGGTTTGTTGGGAGGGGTCCACAATGAGCAGTTCTTC. Its protein is CASGLLGGVHNEQFF.

The chain is built from TRBV3-1 (or the pseudogene TRBV3-2) and TRBJ1-5; 7 bases fit TRBD1. Germline V gene data show CDR1 as LGHDT and CDR2 as YNNKEL (reference sequence). This CDR3 is 16 amino acids long. Losses at the gene ends were 0 bases for V and 4 bases for J; bases not matched to a gene: 6. The CDR3 sequence is CASSQDRGGANQPQHF. In DNA form, the CDR3 reads TGTGCCAGCAGCCAAGATCGAGGGGGCGCAAATCAGCCCCAGCATTTT.

V is TRBV2 and J is TRBJ1-5; TRBD1 aligns across 10 bases. The CDR3 runs 13 residues. V lost 6 bases to trimming and J lost 9 bases; unmatched junction nucleotides: 5. Looked up from germline, CDR1 is SNHLY and CDR2 is FYNNEI. Here the CDR3 DNA reads TGTGCCAGCAGGACAGGGGGCCAAGGGCCCCAGCATTTT. Its translation: CASRTGGQGPQHF.

The chain joins TRBV28 to TRBJ1-2, with D perhaps matching TRBD1 (6 bases). CDR3 length: 10 amino acids. V was pared by 8 bases and J by 7 bases, with 8 bases between. Germline V gene sequence: CDR1 MDHEN, CDR2 SYDVKM. This chain's CDR3 is CASLRGGYTF. CDR3 sequence (DNA): TGTGCCAGCCTCAGGGGTGGCTACACCTTC.

CDR3: CASRGQGETEAFF. CDR3 bases: TGTGCCAGCAGGGGACAGGGTGAAACTGAAGCTTTCTTT. The rearrangement links TRBV6-5 to TRBJ1-1; TRBD1 agrees at 9 bases. CDR3 length equals 13 residues. Germline V gene lookup returns CDR1 MNHEY and CDR2 SVGAGI. V shed 6 bases and J 5 bases; nucleotides not matched to a gene: 4.

The CDR3 DNA follows: TGTGCCAGTAGTTGGAGCTCTGGAAACACCATATATTTT. This encodes CASSWSSGNTIYF. J is TRBJ1-3 and V is TRBV19; D not resolved. Deletions cut 5 bases from V and 0 bases from J, with 5 bases between. The V gene's germline CDR1 is LNHDA and CDR2 SQIVND (reference sequence). The CDR3 extends over 13 amino acids.

The chain employs TRBV10-3 and TRBJ2-7; D is possibly TRBD1 (6 bases). Trimming shortened V by 2 bases and J by 3 bases, and 11 bases separated the two germline ends. This CDR3 contains 14 residues. Germline V gene sequence: CDR1 ENHRY, CDR2 SYGVKD. CDR3 region: CAISEEGGSYEQYF. CDR3 nucleotides: TGTGCCATCAGTGAGGAAGGGGGAAGCTACGAGCAGTACTTC.

CDR3: CASSSGQLDGGEAFF. CDR3 bases: TGTGCCAGCAGCTCAGGACAGTTGGATGGTGGGGAAGCTTTCTTT. The chain recombines TRBV11-2 with TRBJ1-1; D may be TRBD1 (6 bases). CDR1 and CDR2 from the germline V gene are SGHAT and FQNNGV. V lost 4 bases and J 8 bases, leaving 20 bases between the germline ends. The CDR3 length is 15 residues.